This T cell receptor beta chain was documented in a study of blood T cell repertoires in COVID-19. Study context: The analysed material was cDNA or gDNA that came from T cells, B-cell-depleted T cells, or PBMCs.

Recruits, aged roughly 18 to 90 years, lived in 24 US areas. Participants reported their clinical history, and cohort assignment relied on those reports. Some clones are missing from TCRdb's copy, which holds only in-frame ones; the method was immunoSEQ multiplex PCR. The sample yields under 150,000 clones, about 86% seen once. CDR1 is SGHTA, CDR2 FQGNSA, per germline. The CDR3 is made up of 14 amino acids. With V trimmed by 6 bases and J by 2 bases, 2 bases remained unmatched. The sequencing sample was made of PBMCs or T cells enriched from blood (not recorded which). The receptor was derived from a man aged 35 to 55 with acute COVID-19. The chain has TRBV7-2 and TRBJ2-7; TRBD2 matches at 12 bases. CDR3 DNA sequence: TGTGCCAGCAGTTCTAGCGGGGGGGCCTACGAGCAGTACTTC. Its translation is CASSSSGGAYEQYF.